The clone carrying this T cell receptor beta chain was seen only a few times. Its antigen is still unknown. The data were taken from a study of identical twins. It was template switching that added a universal primer site, and there were unique molecular identifiers on the cDNA. TCRdb re-derived calls from the 5' RACE reads in MiXCR, one entry per CDR3 protein. There are around 1.7 million distinct CDR3 sequences in the sample; under 35% occur only once, and around 0.3% lies in the top ten. Study conclusions and caveats: Cord blood beta clonotypes that were abundant carried fewer insertions, and memory repertoires showed no such trend.

CDR3 length equals 14 residues. Losses at the gene ends were 6 bases for V and 1 base for J; bases not matched to a gene: 5. The germline CDR1 and CDR2 sequences are SQVTM and ANQGSEA. Material: cord blood. The TCR was taken from a newborn girl in good health. The J gene is TRBJ2-3, the V gene TRBV29-1; TRBD1 matches 9 bases. CDR3 residues: CSVSGDRGTDTQYF. CDR3 DNA sequence: TGCAGCGTAAGCGGGGACAGGGGCACAGATACGCAGTATTTT.